This TCR beta chain was profiled in a study of cytomegalovirus exposure and HLA in healthy donors. Study conclusions and caveats: One variant, a missense change in DCLRE1C, was linked in a later analysis to TCR beta V- and J-gene trimming. Immune exposure was documented only through CMV serostatus. In a later analysis, 16,951 TCR beta sequences were associated with HLA alleles at 0.05 false discovery rate.

Primers included in the PCR were 60 Vbeta and 13 Jbeta primers. Sequencing used immunoSEQ multiplex PCR; TCRdb keeps in-frame clones, though not all of them. The sample includes some 220,000 clones, roughly 78% of them seen just once. Of note for this clone: The antigen remains undetermined.

CDR3 length: 11 amino acids. Trimming stripped 10 bases from V and 6 bases from J, with 13 bases between. Germline CDR1 is SNHLY and CDR2 is FYNNEI. The sequenced sample was PBMCs. The clonotype comes from a boy under 18 in good health and CMV-seronegative. V usage is TRBV2 and J usage is TRBJ2-7; D may be TRBD1 (6 bases). The CDR3 region is CAIQQGREQYF. The CDR3 DNA reads TGTGCCATTCAACAGGGTCGCGAGCAGTACTTC.